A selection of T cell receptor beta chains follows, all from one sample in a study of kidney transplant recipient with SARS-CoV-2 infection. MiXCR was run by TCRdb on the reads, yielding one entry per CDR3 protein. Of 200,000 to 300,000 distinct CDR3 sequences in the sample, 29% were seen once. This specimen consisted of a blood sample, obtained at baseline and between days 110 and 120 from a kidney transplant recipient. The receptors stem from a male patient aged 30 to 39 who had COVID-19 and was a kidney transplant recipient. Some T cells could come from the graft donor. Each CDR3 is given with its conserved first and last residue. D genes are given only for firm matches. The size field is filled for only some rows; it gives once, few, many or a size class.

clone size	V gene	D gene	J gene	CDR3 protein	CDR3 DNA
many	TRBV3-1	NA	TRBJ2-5	CASSPPNPISFSETQYF	TGTGCCAGCAGTCCGCCGAATCCCATTTCTTTCTCTGAGACCCAGTACTTC
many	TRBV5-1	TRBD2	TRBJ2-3	CASSWSGSSADTQYF	TGCGCCAGCAGCTGGAGCGGGAGTAGCGCAGATACGCAGTATTTT
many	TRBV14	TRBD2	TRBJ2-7	CASSTSGRRYEQYF	TGTGCCAGCAGCACTAGCGGGAGGCGCTACGAGCAGTACTTC
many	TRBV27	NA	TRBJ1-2	CASSLSQGNYGYTF	TGTGCCAGCAGTTTAAGCCAGGGAAACTATGGCTACACCTTC
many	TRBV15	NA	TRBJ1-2	CATSRIKRCGKTYGYTF	TGTGCCACCAGCAGAATAAAAAGGTGTGGAAAGACCTATGGCTACACCTTC
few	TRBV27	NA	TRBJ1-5	CASRPRWGADHQPQHF	TGTGCCAGCAGGCCTAGGTGGGGGGCGGATCATCAGCCCCAGCATTTT
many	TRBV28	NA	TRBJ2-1	CASSSGMGARNEQFF	TGTGCCAGCAGTTCTGGGATGGGGGCGAGGAATGAGCAGTTCTTC
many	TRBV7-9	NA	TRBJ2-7	CASSHPKNEQYF	TGTGCCAGCAGCCACCCGAAAAACGAGCAGTACTTC
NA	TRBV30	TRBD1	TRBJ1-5	CAWSSQGAGQPQHF	TGTGCCTGGAGCTCACAGGGGGCGGGTCAGCCCCAGCATTTT
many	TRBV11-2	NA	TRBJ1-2	CASSQFVTSRKTYGYTF	TGTGCCAGCAGCCAGTTTGTAACAAGCAGAAAGACCTATGGCTACACCTTC
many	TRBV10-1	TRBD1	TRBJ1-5	CASSESRDRRAMRPGGQIEPQHF	TGCGCCAGCAGTGAGTCGCGGGACAGGCGGGCAATGAGACCTGGGGGGCAAATTGAGCCCCAGCATTTT
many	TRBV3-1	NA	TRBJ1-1	CASSVYCPISIRTEAFF	TGTGCCAGCAGCGTTTACTGTCCCATTTCAATTCGCACTGAAGCTTTCTTT
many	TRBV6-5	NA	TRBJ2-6	CATLTATDSGANVLTF	TGTGCCACCCTTACAGCAACCGACTCTGGGGCCAACGTCCTGACTTTC
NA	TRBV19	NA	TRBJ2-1	CASSIVLASEQFF	TGTGCCAGTAGTATAGTCCTAGCATCTGAGCAGTTCTTC
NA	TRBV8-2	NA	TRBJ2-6	CGIFPKITQSRANVLTF	TGTGGCATCTTCCCGAAGATAACACAAAGTCGGGCCAACGTCCTGACTTTC
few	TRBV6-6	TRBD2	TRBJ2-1	CASSKGLVIYNEQFF	TGTGCCAGCAGTAAGGGACTAGTGATCTACAATGAGCAGTTCTTC
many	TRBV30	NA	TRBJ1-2	CAWSVSPYGYTF	TGTGCCTGGAGTGTGTCCCCCTATGGCTACACCTTC
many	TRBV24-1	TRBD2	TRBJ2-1	CATSDLQNSGTSGSSYNEQFF	TGTGCCACCAGTGATTTGCAAAATTCCGGGACTAGCGGCAGCTCCTACAATGAGCAGTTCTTC
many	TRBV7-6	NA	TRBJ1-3	CASSLGTTSSGNTIYF	TGTGCCAGCAGCTTAGGGACTACCAGCTCTGGAAACACCATATATTTT
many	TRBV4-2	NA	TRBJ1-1	CASSQDDGEAFF	TGTGCCAGCAGCCAGGACGACGGAGAAGCTTTCTTT
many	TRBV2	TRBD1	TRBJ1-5	CASTPDRNQPQHF	TGTGCCAGCACCCCGGACAGGAATCAGCCCCAGCATTTT
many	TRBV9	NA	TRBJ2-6	CASSVGGGANVLTF	TGTGCCAGCAGCGTAGGGGGTGGGGCCAACGTCCTGACTTTC
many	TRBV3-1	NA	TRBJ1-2	CASSSISTLRKTYGYTF	TGTGCCAGCAGCAGCATATCCACCCTTCGAAAGACCTATGGCTACACCTTC
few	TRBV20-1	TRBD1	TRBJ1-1	CSAPGGTGWTEAFF	TGCAGTGCTCCGGGGGGGACAGGGTGGACTGAAGCTTTCTTT
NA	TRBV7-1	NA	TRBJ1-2	CASSGASHEGKTYGYTF	TGTGCCAGCAGCGGGGCCTCTCACGAGGGAAAGACCTATGGCTACACCTTC
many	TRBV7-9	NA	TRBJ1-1	CASSVSRGEAFF	TGTGCCAGCAGCGTTTCCAGGGGCGAAGCTTTCTTT
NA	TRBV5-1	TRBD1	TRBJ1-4	CASSWVGTEAEKLFF	TGCGCCAGCAGCTGGGTCGGGACAGAGGCGGAAAAACTGTTTTTT
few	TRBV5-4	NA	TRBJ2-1	CASSLGDSPNEQFF	TGTGCCAGCAGCTTGGGGGACTCTCCCAATGAGCAGTTCTTC
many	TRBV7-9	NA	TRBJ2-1	CASSLRDIDEQFF	TGTGCCAGCAGCTTAAGGGACATCGATGAGCAGTTCTTC
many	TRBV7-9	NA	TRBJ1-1	CASSTRSGNTEAFF	TGTGCCAGCAGCACCCGAAGTGGGAACACTGAAGCTTTCTTT
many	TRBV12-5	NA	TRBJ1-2	CASGFNRLQGKTYGYTF	TGTGCTAGTGGTTTCAACCGTTTGCAGGGAAAGACCTATGGCTACACCTTC
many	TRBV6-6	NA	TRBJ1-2	CASSQQAGGRKTYGYTF	TGTGCCAGCAGTCAACAGGCAGGTGGGAGAAAGACCTATGGCTACACCTTC
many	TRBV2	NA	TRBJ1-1	CASTSSRGFTEAFF	TGTGCCAGCACCTCAAGCAGGGGTTTCACTGAAGCTTTCTTT
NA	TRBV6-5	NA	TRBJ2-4	CASSSGLGTKNIQYF	TGTGCCAGCAGCTCAGGTCTGGGAACCAAAAACATTCAGTACTTC
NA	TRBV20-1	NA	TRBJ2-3	CSAGGGPDTQYF	TGCAGTGCTGGGGGGGGCCCAGATACGCAGTATTTT
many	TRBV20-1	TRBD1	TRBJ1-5	CSARVFGQGVGQPQHF	TGCAGTGCTAGGGTATTCGGACAGGGTGTGGGTCAGCCCCAGCATTTT
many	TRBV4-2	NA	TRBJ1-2	CASSQTGKEYGYTF	TGTGCCAGCAGCCAAACGGGTAAGGAGTATGGCTACACCTTC
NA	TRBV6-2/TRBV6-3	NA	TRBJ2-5	CASSYSIEEGMRYQETQYF	TGTGCCAGCAGTTACTCGATCGAGGAGGGGATGAGGTACCAAGAGACCCAGTACTTC
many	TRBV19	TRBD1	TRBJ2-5	CASSIRQGAGETQYF	TGTGCCAGTAGTATCCGACAGGGGGCGGGGGAGACCCAGTACTTC
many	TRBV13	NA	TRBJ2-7	CASSLGLGYEQYF	TGTGCCAGCAGCTTAGGCCTCGGGTACGAGCAGTACTTC
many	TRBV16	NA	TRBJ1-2	CASSSDVVVRKTYGYTF	TGTGCCAGCAGCTCCGATGTGGTCGTTAGAAAGACCTATGGCTACACCTTC
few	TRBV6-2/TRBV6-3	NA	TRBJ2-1	CASSPAGPPDEQFF	TGTGCCAGCAGTCCCGCGGGGCCCCCGGATGAGCAGTTCTTC
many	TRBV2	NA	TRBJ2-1	CASRTGQGQREQFF	TGTGCCAGCAGAACCGGTCAGGGCCAACGGGAGCAGTTCTTC
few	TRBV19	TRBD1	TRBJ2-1	CASTSTGFPKLSYNEQFF	TGTGCCAGTACCTCGACAGGGTTCCCCAAGCTTTCCTACAATGAGCAGTTCTTC
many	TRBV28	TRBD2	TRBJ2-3	CASSLAGGGSDTQYF	TGTGCCAGCAGTCTAGCGGGAGGGGGTTCGGATACGCAGTATTTT
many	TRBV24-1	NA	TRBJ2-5	CATAGGETQYF	TGTGCCACAGCCGGAGGGGAGACCCAGTACTTC
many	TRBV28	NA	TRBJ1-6	CASTLNYNSPLHF	TGTGCCAGCACCCTTAACTATAATTCACCCCTCCACTTT
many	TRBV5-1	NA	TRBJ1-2	CASVLTSVRKTYGYTF	TGCGCCAGCGTTTTAACATCGGTTCGAAAGACCTATGGCTACACCTTC
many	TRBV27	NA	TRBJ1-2	CASSFSGSPFYGYTF	TGTGCCAGCAGTTTTTCGGGGTCCCCCTTCTATGGCTACACCTTC
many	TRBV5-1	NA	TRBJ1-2	CASASISVRKTYGYTF	TGCGCCAGCGCCTCCATATCGGTTCGAAAGACCTATGGCTACACCTTC